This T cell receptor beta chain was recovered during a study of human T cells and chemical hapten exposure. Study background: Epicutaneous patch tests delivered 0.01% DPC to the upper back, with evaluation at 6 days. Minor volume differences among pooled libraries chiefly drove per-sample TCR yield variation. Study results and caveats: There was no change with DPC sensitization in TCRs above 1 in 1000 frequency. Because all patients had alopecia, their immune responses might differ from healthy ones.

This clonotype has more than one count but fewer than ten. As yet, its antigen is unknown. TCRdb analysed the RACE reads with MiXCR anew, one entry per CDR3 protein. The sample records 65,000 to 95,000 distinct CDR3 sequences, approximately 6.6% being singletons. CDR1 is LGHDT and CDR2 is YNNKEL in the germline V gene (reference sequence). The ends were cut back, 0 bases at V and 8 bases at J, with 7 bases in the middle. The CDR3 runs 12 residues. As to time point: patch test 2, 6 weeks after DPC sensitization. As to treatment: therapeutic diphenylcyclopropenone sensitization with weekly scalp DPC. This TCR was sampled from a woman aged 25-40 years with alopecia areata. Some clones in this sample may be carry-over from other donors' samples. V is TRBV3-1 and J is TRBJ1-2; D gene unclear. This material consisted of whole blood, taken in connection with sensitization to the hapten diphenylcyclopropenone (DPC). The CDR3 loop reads CASSQEWRGYTF. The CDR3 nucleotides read TGTGCCAGCAGCCAAGAGTGGAGGGGCTACACCTTC.